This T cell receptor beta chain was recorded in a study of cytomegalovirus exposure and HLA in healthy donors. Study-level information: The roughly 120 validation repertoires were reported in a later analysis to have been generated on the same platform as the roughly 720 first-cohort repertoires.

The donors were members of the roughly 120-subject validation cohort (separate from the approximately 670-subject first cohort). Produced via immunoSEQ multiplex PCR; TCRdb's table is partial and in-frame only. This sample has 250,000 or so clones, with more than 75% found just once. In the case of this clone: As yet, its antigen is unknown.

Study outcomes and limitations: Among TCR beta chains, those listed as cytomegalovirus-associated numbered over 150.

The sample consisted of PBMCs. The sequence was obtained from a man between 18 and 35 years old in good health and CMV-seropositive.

CDR3 region: CASSTTGPGNTIYF. CDR3 DNA sequence: TGCGCCAGCAGCACCACAGGGCCTGGAAACACCATATATTTT. This chain uses TRBV10-2 with TRBJ1-3; tentatively, D is TRBD1 (6 bases). Germline V gene lookup returns CDR1 WSHSY and CDR2 SAAADI. The CDR3 consists of 14 residues. Trimming removed 6 bases at V and 2 bases at J, with 11 bases between.